This entry describes one T cell receptor beta chain. These data originate in a study of shared clonotypes between healthy human individuals. Germline V gives CDR1 MNHEY, CDR2 SMNVEV (reference sequence). The CDR3 is made up of 15 amino acids. The V gene lost 5 bases and the J gene lost 2 bases, with 15 bases spanning the gap. Measured with immunoSEQ multiplex PCR; TCRdb has only the in-frame clones, and not every one. Altogether hundreds of thousands of clones are present, about 74% being singletons, with the ten largest covering 1.7%. J is TRBJ2-5 and V is TRBV27, with D possibly being TRBD1 (6 bases). Sequenced input: memory CD4+ T cells sorted from blood. Subset described: CD45RA-negative fraction. The TCR comes from a woman in her thirties in good health. This CDR3 reads CASSLRQVAQETQYF. The CDR3 nucleotides read TGTGCCAGCAGTCTGCGACAGGTTGCTCAAGAGACCCAGTACTTC.